The 21 T cell receptor beta chains given below trace back to one sample, sequenced in a study of blood T cell repertoires in COVID-19. The protocol was immunoSEQ multiplex PCR, while the TCRdb copy is restricted to in-frame clones and leaves out a portion. The table lists a few hundred thousand clones, around 87% of them singletons. Sequenced material: PBMCs or T cells enriched from blood (not recorded which). These TCRs come from a woman aged 18-29 years with acute COVID-19.

V is TRBV11-3 and J is TRBJ2-7; unclear D gene. Germline CDR1 SGHNT, CDR2 YENEEA. The CDR3 runs to 14 residues. With 5 bases removed from V and 0 bases from J, the gap between germline ends came to 11 bases. The CDR3 region has the DNA TGTGCCAGCAGCCCCGGTCCGGGCTCCTACGAGCAGTACTTC. It encodes CASSPGPGSYEQYF.

The chain has TRBV29-1 and TRBJ1-5; 8 bases line up with TRBD1. The J segment lost 0 bases and the V segment lost 7 bases, leaving 5 bases of the junction unmatched. The CDR3 extends over 14 amino acids. Per germline, CDR1 SQVTM and CDR2 ANQGSEA. The CDR3 sequence is CSAGQGNSNQPQHF. The CDR3 coding sequence is TGCAGCGCAGGACAGGGAAATAGCAATCAGCCCCAGCATTTT.

The V call is TRBV27, the J call TRBJ1-6, with D unclear. Germline V gene lookup returns CDR1 MNHEY and CDR2 SMNVEV (reference sequence). Trimming pared 11 bases from V and 9 bases from J, leaving 14 bases between. The CDR3 consists of 12 residues. The CDR3 here is CAAGREASPLHF. CDR3 coding DNA: TGTGCCGCCGGGAGGGAAGCTTCACCCCTCCACTTT.

This clone was seen just once. Distinct nucleotide sequences in the sample also encode this CDR3. The chain links TRBV28 to TRBJ2-3, with D possibly matching TRBD1 (5 bases). Germline CDR1 is MDHEN and CDR2 is SYDVKM. The CDR3 runs 12 residues. Trimming stripped 9 bases from V and 0 bases from J, with 7 bases between. The CDR3 loop is CASRGSTDTQYF. The CDR3 nucleotides are TGTGCCAGTAGGGGTAGCACAGATACGCAGTATTTT.

This chain links TRBV7-9 with TRBJ2-5, with TRBD2 identical over 7 bases. Germline loops: CDR1 SEHNR, CDR2 FQNEAQ (reference sequence). The CDR3 sequence is 12 residues long. The CDR3 bases are TGTGCTGTGGGAGGGACCCAAGAGACCCAGTACTTC. This gives the protein CAVGGTQETQYF.

The rearrangement joins TRBV6-5 to TRBJ1-2, with 7 bases identical to TRBD1. The CDR3 covers 14 residues. With 4 bases clipped from V and 7 bases from J, the junction kept 9 bases outside the gene matches. CDR1 is MNHEY and CDR2 is SVGAGI in the germline V gene. This CDR3 reads CASSSPYNRGGYTF. CDR3 sequence (DNA): TGTGCCAGCAGTTCGCCTTATAACAGGGGTGGCTACACCTTC.

This chain uses TRBV28 with TRBJ1-2; the D gene is possibly TRBD1 (6 bases). Germline loops: CDR1 MDHEN, CDR2 SYDVKM. This CDR3 spans 17 amino acids. V shed 2 bases and J shed 4 bases, with 20 bases lying between them. CDR3 sequence reads: CASSLLSETGLIYGYTF. The CDR3, as DNA: TGTGCCAGCAGTTTACTTTCGGAGACAGGATTAATCTATGGCTACACCTTC.

The rearrangement joins TRBV29-1 to TRBJ1-4; D is possibly TRBD1 (5 bases). This CDR3 region has 13 residues. Germline V gene lookup returns CDR1 SQVTM and CDR2 ANQGSEA. V lost 7 bases and J 7 bases, leaving 16 bases between the germline ends. CDR3 sequence (DNA): TGCAGCGCCGTACGGGGGACGGGTGAAAAACTGTTTTTT. This codes for CSAVRGTGEKLFF.

V usage is TRBV9 and J usage is TRBJ1-5; D unclear. The germline gives CDR1 SGDLS, CDR2 YYNGEE. The ends were cut back, 0 bases at V and 3 bases at J, with 7 bases in the middle. The CDR3 covers 14 residues. In DNA, the CDR3 is TGTGCCAGCAGCGTAGCGGGTCACAATCAGCCCCAGCATTTT. Protein product: CASSVAGHNQPQHF.

The chain carries TRBV30 and TRBJ2-7; 8 nucleotides agree with TRBD1. Unmatched junction bases numbered 5, after V lost 2 bases and J lost 2 bases. In germline, CDR1 is GTSNPN, CDR2 SVGIG (reference sequence). The CDR3 consists of 14 residues. CDR3 sequence reads: CAWSPGTGPYEQYF. In DNA form, the CDR3 reads TGTGCCTGGAGTCCCGGGACAGGACCCTACGAGCAGTACTTC.

The chain joins TRBV5-1 to TRBJ2-3; 7 nucleotides match TRBD1. The CDR3 runs to 15 residues. Trimming cost V 0 bases and J 2 bases; bases outside gene matches: 3. Germline V gene lookup returns CDR1 SGHRS and CDR2 YFSETQ. The CDR3 loop reads CASSLAGQPTDTQYF. The CDR3 nucleotides are TGCGCCAGCAGCTTGGCGGGACAGCCCACAGATACGCAGTATTTT.

CDR3 DNA: TGTGCCAGCAGTGACAGAGGATCTGGGGCCAACGTCCTGACTTTC. Its translation: CASSDRGSGANVLTF. This chain joins TRBV6-2 or TRBV6-3 and TRBJ2-6; possible D gene TRBD1, 5 bases. The germline V gene has CDR1 MNHEY and CDR2 SVGEGT. This CDR3 spans 15 amino acids. Trimming pared 5 bases from V and 1 base from J, leaving 9 bases between.

CDR3 nucleotide sequence: TGTGCCAGCAGCTTAGAGGAGGGGTCCACTGAAGCTTTCTTT. Encoded protein: CASSLEEGSTEAFF. The chain has TRBV7-2 and TRBJ1-1; weak D call: TRBD1 (5 bases). Germline CDR1 reads SGHTA; CDR2 reads FQGNSA. Trimming left V 1 base short and J 4 bases short, with 10 bases between. The CDR3 length is 14 residues. Drawing the rest from reference TRBV7-2 and TRBJ1-1, the complete variable domain is GAGVSQSPSNKVTEKGKDVELRCDPISGHTALYWYRQSLGQGLEFLIYFQGNSAPDKSGLPSDRFSAERTGGSVSTLTIQRTQQEDSAVYLCASSLEEGSTEAFFGQGTRLTVV.

The V gene is TRBV19, the J gene TRBJ1-1; 7 bases map to TRBD1. This CDR3 has 18 amino acids. Trimming took 7 bases from V and 0 from J; bases not matched to a gene: 17. Germline V gene lookup returns CDR1 LNHDA and CDR2 SQIVND (reference sequence). This CDR3 reads CASKKPATGSVLNTEAFF. The CDR3 DNA sequence: TGTGCCAGTAAAAAGCCCGCGACAGGGAGCGTATTGAACACTGAAGCTTTCTTT.

This clone is a singleton in its sample. This chain joins TRBV12-5 and TRBJ2-5, with a tentative D call TRBD1 (5 bases). The CDR3 totals 15 residues. The germline CDR1 and CDR2 sequences are LGHNT and FRNRAP. V dropped 3 bases and J dropped 4 bases, with 15 bases sitting between them. As DNA, the CDR3 is TGTGCTAGTGGTTTCTCTGGTAGGGGAATAGAGACCCAGTACTTC. Its protein product is CASGFSGRGIETQYF.

The chain combines TRBV28 with TRBJ1-6; 9 bases are shared with TRBD1. CDR1 and CDR2 (germline): MDHEN, SYDVKM. Trimming took 6 bases from V and 10 from J; bases not matched to a gene: 7. The CDR3 spans 14 residues. CDR3 bases: TGTGCCAGCAGACGGGGACAGGGAGAATCACCCCTCCACTTT. Translation gives CASRRGQGESPLHF. The full variable domain, completed using reference TRBV28 and TRBJ1-6, is DVKVTQSSRYLVKRTGEKVFLECVQDMDHENMFWYRQDPGLGLRLIYFSYDVKMKEKGDIPEGYSVSREKKERFSLILESASTNQTSMYLCASRRGQGESPLHFGNGTRLTVT.

The chain recombines TRBV7-3 with TRBJ2-3; D call uncertain. Germline values: CDR1 SGHTA, CDR2 FQGTGA. This CDR3 contains 13 residues. With 5 bases removed from V and 2 bases from J, the gap between germline ends came to 8 bases. The CDR3 is CASSHSLTDTQYF. The CDR3 nucleotides are TGTGCCAGCAGCCACAGTCTCACAGATACGCAGTATTTT.

The chain links TRBV28 to TRBJ2-7, with 12 bases matching TRBD2. Germline CDR1 is MDHEN and CDR2 is SYDVKM. The CDR3 has 17 residues. Trimming cost V 7 bases and J 3 bases; bases outside gene matches: 13. This CDR3 reads CASTPGWASGGVYEQYF. The CDR3, as DNA: TGTGCCAGCACCCCGGGGTGGGCTAGCGGGGGGGTCTACGAGCAGTACTTC.

The V gene is TRBV11-2, the J gene TRBJ1-4; tentative D call: TRBD1 (5 bases). Germline V gene sequence: CDR1 SGHAT, CDR2 FQNNGV. This CDR3 has 16 residues. Deletions cut 0 bases from V and 8 bases from J, with 16 bases between. The CDR3 loop reads CASSLDVGLPVEKLFF. The CDR3 DNA is TGTGCCAGCAGCTTAGATGTGGGACTTCCAGTGGAAAAACTGTTTTTT.

A few counts support this clone. The rearrangement joins TRBV7-9 to TRBJ1-5, with 11 bases matching TRBD1. Trimming took 5 bases from V and 0 from J; bases not matched to a gene: 12. The CDR3 extends over 19 amino acids. Germline V CDR1 and CDR2: SEHNR, FQNEAQ (reference sequence). The CDR3 sequence is CASSHTFGTGGISNQPQHF. The CDR3 DNA reads TGTGCCAGCAGCCACACCTTTGGGACAGGGGGTATTAGCAATCAGCCCCAGCATTTT.

The chain has TRBV28 and TRBJ1-1, with 7 positions matching TRBD1. Germline trimming cut 3 bases from V and 0 bases from J; bases unmatched to any gene: 4. There are 15 residues in the CDR3. Germline CDR1 reads MDHEN; CDR2 reads SYDVKM. CDR3 DNA: TGTGCCAGCAGTTTCGAGGGGGCGATGAACACTGAAGCTTTCTTT. Its translation is CASSFEGAMNTEAFF.